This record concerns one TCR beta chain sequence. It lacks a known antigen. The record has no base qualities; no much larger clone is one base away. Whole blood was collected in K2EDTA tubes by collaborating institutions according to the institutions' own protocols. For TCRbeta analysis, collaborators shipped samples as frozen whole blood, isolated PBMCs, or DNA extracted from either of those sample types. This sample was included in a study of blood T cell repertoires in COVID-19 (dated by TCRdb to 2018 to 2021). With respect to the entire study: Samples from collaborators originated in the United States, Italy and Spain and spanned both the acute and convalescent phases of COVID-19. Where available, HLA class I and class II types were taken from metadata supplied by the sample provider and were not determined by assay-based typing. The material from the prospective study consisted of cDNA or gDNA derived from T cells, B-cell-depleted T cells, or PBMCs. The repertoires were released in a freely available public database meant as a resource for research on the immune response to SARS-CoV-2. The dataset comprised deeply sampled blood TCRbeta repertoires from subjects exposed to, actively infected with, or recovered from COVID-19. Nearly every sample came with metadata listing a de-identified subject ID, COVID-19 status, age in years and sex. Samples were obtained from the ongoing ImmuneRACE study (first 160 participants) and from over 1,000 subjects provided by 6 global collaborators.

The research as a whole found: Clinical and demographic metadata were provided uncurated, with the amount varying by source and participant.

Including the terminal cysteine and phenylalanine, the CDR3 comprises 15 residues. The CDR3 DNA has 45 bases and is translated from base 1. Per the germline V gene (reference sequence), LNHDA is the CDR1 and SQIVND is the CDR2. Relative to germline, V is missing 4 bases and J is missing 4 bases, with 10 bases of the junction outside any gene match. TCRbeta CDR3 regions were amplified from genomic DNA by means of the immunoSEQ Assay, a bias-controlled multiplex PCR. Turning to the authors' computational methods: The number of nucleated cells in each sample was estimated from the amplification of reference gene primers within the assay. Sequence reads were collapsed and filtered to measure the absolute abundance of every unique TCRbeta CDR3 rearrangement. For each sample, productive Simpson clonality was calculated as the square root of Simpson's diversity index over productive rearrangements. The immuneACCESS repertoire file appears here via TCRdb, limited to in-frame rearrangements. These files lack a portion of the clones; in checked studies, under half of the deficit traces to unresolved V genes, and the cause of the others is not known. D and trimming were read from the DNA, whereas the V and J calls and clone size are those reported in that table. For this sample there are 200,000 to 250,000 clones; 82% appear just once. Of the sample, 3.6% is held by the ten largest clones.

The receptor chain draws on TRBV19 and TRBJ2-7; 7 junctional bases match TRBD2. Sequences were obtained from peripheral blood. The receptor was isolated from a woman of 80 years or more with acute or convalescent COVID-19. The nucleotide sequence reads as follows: TGTGCCAGTAGTACTGGGAGCGGGGTCTTTTACGAGCAGTACTTC. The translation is CASSTGSGVFYEQYF.